The source of this TCR beta chain is a study of vaccination and CD4 T cells after COVID-19. Study-wide context: There were two doses of either BNT162b2 or mRNA-1273 vaccine given to participants.

Sequencing of cultured CD4+ T cell DNA used the Oncomine TCR Beta short-read assay. MiXCR, run by TCRdb on the PCR reads, gives a single entry per CDR3 protein. Of about 7,800 distinct CDR3 sequences listed, 60% are singletons. This CDR3 comprises 16 residues. CDR1 is SEHNR, CDR2 FQNEAQ, per germline (reference sequence). Germline trimming cut 5 bases from V and 4 bases from J; bases unmatched to any gene: 13. Treatment denoted: roughly 11-day PBMC culture with coronavirus spike peptide pools or control peptides (ViraFEST assay). Concerning this clonotype: Its specificity is not known.

This clonotype was obtained from a human donor who had recovered from COVID-19. This chain connects TRBV7-9 to TRBJ2-5; 7 bases are a match to TRBD2. The sequenced sample consisted of CD4+ T cells from blood, cultured in vitro. CDR3 loop: CASSPTRGGGGETQYF. The CDR3 nucleotides are TGTGCCAGCAGCCCAACCCGTGGCGGGGGTGGAGAGACCCAGTACTTC.